This T cell receptor (beta chain) was sequenced for a study of T-cell reconstitution after alpha-beta-depleted transplantation in children. Broader study findings: Surviving recipient T cells and thymic progenitors produced the high day-60 TCRbeta diversity seen in some patients. T-cell counts and diversity were attributed mostly to newly produced T cells one year after transplant.

Unique molecular identifiers were incorporated into the prepared TCRbeta library. TCRdb reprocessed the PCR reads with MiXCR, giving one entry per CDR3 protein. The table lists about 58,000 distinct CDR3 sequences, around 40% of them singletons. A remark on this clonotype: Its specificity is unknown.

The germline gives CDR1 SGHDN, CDR2 FVKESK. Trimming stripped 4 bases from V and 4 bases from J, with 14 bases between. The CDR3 is made up of 14 amino acids. V and J are TRBV14 and TRBJ2-7; D remains ambiguous. The source was PBMCs, mostly from graft donor cells, collected 360 days after TCRalphabeta/CD19-depleted stem cell transplant. The sequence was obtained from a male patient aged 10 to 17 who had a stem cell transplant for acute lymphoblastic leukemia, so the T cells may come from the graft donor. CDR3 residues: CASSRVGNPYEQYF. In nucleotides, the CDR3 is TGTGCCAGCAGCCGTGTAGGTAATCCTTACGAGCAGTACTTC.